These 14 T cell receptor beta chains were all obtained from the same sample, sequenced in a study of cytomegalovirus exposure and HLA in healthy donors (TCRdb year 2017). Library method: the immunoSEQ multiplex PCR assay. The multiplex PCR relied on a mix of 60 forward primers for TCR Vbeta segments and 13 reverse primers for TCR Jbeta segments. Sourced from immuneACCESS, this table was stored by TCRdb with only in-frame sequences that have V and J called. A share of the clones is absent; for the studies checked, an unresolved V gene accounts for under half, and the remainder has no known explanation. For this sample the table gives roughly 150,000 clones, of which almost 85% were detected only once. Around 6.1% of the sample belongs to the ten largest clones. Sequencing was carried out using PBMCs. Source of these receptors: a man under 40 in good health and CMV-seropositive.

V gene TRBV5-1 combines with J gene TRBJ2-7, with 7 bases identical to TRBD1. V gave up 4 bases and J gave up 2 bases; unmatched junction bases: 3. The CDR3 runs to 13 residues. In germline, CDR1 is SGHRS, CDR2 YFSETQ. For the CDR3, the DNA is TGCGCCAGCAGCCCCGGGACAGCCTACGAGCAGTACTTC. Its protein product is CASSPGTAYEQYF.

The rearrangement uses TRBV7-6 and TRBJ2-7; the match to TRBD2 covers 8 bases. V trimming: 0 bases; J trimming: 3 bases; junction bases outside the gene matches: 4. Per germline, CDR1 SGHVS and CDR2 FNYEAQ. This CDR3 comprises 15 residues. The CDR3 sequence: CASSLASGSSYEQYF. The CDR3 nucleotides are TGTGCCAGCAGCTTAGCCAGCGGGAGTAGCTACGAGCAGTACTTC. The full variable domain, completed using reference TRBV7-6 and TRBJ2-7, is GAGVSQSPRYKVTKRGQDVALRCDPISGHVSLYWYRQALGQGPEFLTYFNYEAQQDKSGLPNDRFSAERPEGSISTLTIQRTEQRDSAMYRCASSLASGSSYEQYFGPGTRLTVT.

V is TRBV7-8 and J is TRBJ2-3; 10 bases match TRBD2. The CDR3 sequence is 18 residues long. Germline V gene sequence: CDR1 SGHVS, CDR2 FQNEAQ. Unmatched junction bases numbered 10, after V lost 4 bases and J lost 0 bases. For the CDR3, the DNA is TGTGCCAGCAGCTCCGGGGTAGCGGGAGGCCTAAGCACAGATACGCAGTATTTT. Its protein is CASSSGVAGGLSTDTQYF.

This rearrangement joins TRBV28 to TRBJ1-1; D is undetermined. Between the trimmed V and J ends, which lost 1 base and 0 bases, there was a span of 9 bases. The CDR3 has 15 residues. Germline assignment: CDR1 MDHEN and CDR2 SYDVKM. The chain's CDR3 is CASSLLAEVNTEAFF. In DNA, the CDR3 is TGTGCCAGCAGTTTATTAGCGGAGGTGAACACTGAAGCTTTCTTT.

The gene calls are TRBV4-1 and TRBJ2-7; 13 bases are shared with TRBD2. V lost 1 base, J lost 7 bases, and 4 bases stayed unmatched. Germline V gives CDR1 MGHRA, CDR2 YSYEKL. This CDR3 has 15 residues. The CDR3, as DNA: TGCGCCAGCAGCCAAGGACTAGCGGGAGGTGGGGAGCAGTACTTC. The encoded protein is CASSQGLAGGGEQYF.

In its sample, this clone was seen a few times. This chain joins TRBV6-5 and TRBJ1-4, with 7 bases identical to TRBD1. Germline V gene sequence: CDR1 MNHEY, CDR2 SVGAGI. The CDR3 extends over 14 amino acids. V dropped 6 bases and J dropped 8; count of bases not matched to a gene: 9. CDR3 in DNA: TGTGCCAGCAGCTCGGACAGGCGAGGGGAAAAACTGTTTTTT. Translating gives CASSSDRRGEKLFF.

This sequence joins TRBV27 and TRBJ2-7; 9 bases fit TRBD2. The ends lost 2 bases at V and 2 bases at J; junction bases unmatched: 13. Germline V lookup: CDR1 MNHEY, CDR2 SMNVEV (reference sequence). This CDR3 comprises 18 residues. This CDR3 is CASSLLPSGTSTTYEQYF. The CDR3 DNA follows: TGTGCCAGCAGTTTACTCCCCTCCGGGACTAGCACAACCTACGAGCAGTACTTC.

The chain carries TRBV5-8 and TRBJ1-5, with D hard to call. The CDR3 has 15 residues. V dropped 0 bases and J dropped 2 bases, with 9 bases sitting between them. Per germline, CDR1 SGHTS and CDR2 YDEGEE. The CDR3 loop reads CASSLAVIGNQPQHF. The CDR3 bases are TGTGCCAGCAGCTTGGCGGTTATCGGCAATCAGCCCCAGCATTTT. The variable domain in full, completed from reference TRBV5-8 and TRBJ1-5, reads EAGVTQSPTHLIKTRGQQATLRCSPISGHTSVYWYQQALGLGLQFLLWYDEGEERNRGNFPPRFSGRQFPNYSSELNVNALELEDSALYLCASSLAVIGNQPQHFGDGTRLSIL.

The genes are TRBV5-4 and TRBJ2-7; 10 bases align to TRBD2. The germline gives CDR1 SGHNT, CDR2 YYREEE (reference sequence). CDR3 length: 16 residues. Losses at the gene ends were 4 bases for V and 4 bases for J; bases not matched to a gene: 11. The CDR3 loop is CASSPSSPGLAYEQYF. The CDR3 nucleotides are TGTGCCAGCAGCCCAAGCTCACCGGGACTAGCGTACGAGCAGTACTTC.

The chain couples TRBV28 to TRBJ2-7, with TRBD2 identical over 13 bases. V was pared by 4 bases and J by 7 bases, with 7 bases of the junction left unmatched. The V gene's germline CDR1 is MDHEN and CDR2 SYDVKM. The CDR3 spans 15 residues. The CDR3 loop reads CASSSRTSGRGEQYF. CDR3 nucleotide sequence: TGTGCCAGCAGTTCCCGGACTAGCGGGAGAGGGGAGCAGTACTTC.

The CDR3 DNA follows: TGTGCCAGCAGTTCCCCTCGGGCGGGAAGCACTGAAGCTTTCTTT. It codes for CASSSPRAGSTEAFF. The chain has TRBV28 and TRBJ1-1; D not certain. Between the trimmed V and J ends, which lost 4 bases and 4 bases, there was a span of 16 bases. Germline V CDR1 and CDR2: MDHEN, SYDVKM. The CDR3 runs 15 residues.

This chain joins TRBV7-9 and TRBJ2-1; TRBD2 is a possible D gene (5 bases). V was shortened by 5 bases and J by 0 bases, with 14 bases between the two germline ends. The CDR3 has 16 amino acids. Germline CDR1 SEHNR, CDR2 FQNEAQ (reference sequence). The CDR3 here is CASSGARASSYNEQFF. CDR3 DNA: TGTGCCAGCAGCGGAGCGCGGGCAAGCTCCTACAATGAGCAGTTCTTC.

The chain uses TRBV28 and TRBJ2-3; 8 nucleotides agree with TRBD2. The CDR3 loop spans 15 amino acids. The ends lost 5 bases at V and 4 bases at J; junction bases unmatched: 8. Germline assignment: CDR1 MDHEN and CDR2 SYDVKM. CDR3 region: CASSPPGGRSDTQYF. The CDR3 DNA sequence: TGTGCCAGCAGTCCTCCGGGGGGGAGGTCAGATACGCAGTATTTT.

This clone came up once. CDR3 loop: CASSIEAGSGANVLTF. CDR3 coding DNA: TGTGCCAGTAGTATTGAGGCCGGCTCTGGGGCCAACGTCCTGACTTTC. The V and J genes are TRBV19 and TRBJ2-6; D not certain. The CDR3 has 16 amino acids. Trimming took 3 bases from V and 0 from J, leaving 9 bases between them. Germline CDR1 reads LNHDA; CDR2 reads SQIVND (reference sequence).